These T cell receptor beta chains were read from a single sample in a study of OX40 agonist ivuxolimab in advanced cancers. Data came from immunoSEQ multiplex PCR; TCRdb stores just in-frame clones and leaves some out. The sample comprises 80,000 to 100,000 clones, approximately 94% of which are singletons, and about 2.6% rests with the top ten. Sequenced here: CD4+ or CD8+ T cells sorted from blood, sampled in a trial of the OX40 agonist ivuxolimab. All receptors derive from an adult with an advanced solid tumor such as melanoma, head and neck, liver or kidney cancer. The CDR3 runs from the conserved cysteine through the conserved F or W.

TRBJ2-1	TRBV15	CATHSGIGYNEQFF
TRBJ1-2	TRBV9	CASSVSRDRVKGYTF
TRBJ2-7	TRBV27	CASSLLSGIGEQYF
TRBJ2-1	TRBV29-1	CSDSTEQFF
TRBJ2-1	TRBV6-5	CASSYSPVLASEQFF
TRBJ2-3	TRBV14	CASSPTITDTQYF
TRBJ2-7	TRBV28	CASSLRAESSYEQYF
TRBJ2-7	TRBV5-5	CASFPLWGRVDEQYF
TRBJ2-7	TRBV27	CASSLRLAGVYEQYF
TRBJ2-7	TRBV5-1	CASSPGTGVSEQYF
TRBJ2-7	TRBV4-1	CASSFRTSGAYEQYF
TRBJ2-7	TRBV13	CASSRSSYEQYF